This T cell receptor beta chain was sequenced for a study of blood T cell repertoires in COVID-19. Original data processing: Estimated nucleated cell counts came from reference gene primer amplification. Sequenced by immunoSEQ multiplex PCR; TCRdb stores in-frame clones only, minus some. V and J calls plus clone size are reproduced from that table; the DNA served to infer D and trimming. Of over 90,000 clones detected, 87% appear once; the ten largest clones hold 3% to 3.5%. The germline V gene has CDR1 LNHDA and CDR2 SQIVND (reference sequence). Trimming stripped 7 bases from V and 3 bases from J, with 14 bases between. CDR3 size: 14 residues.

This clonotype originated in a man aged 45-60 years in a cohort sampled during active COVID-19. What was sequenced was peripheral blood. The chain uses TRBV19 and TRBJ2-3, with D perhaps TRBD2 (7 bases). The CDR3 region has the DNA TGTGCCAGTACCCCGGGGGGCGGGACAGATACGCAGTATTTT. Translation: CASTPGGGTDTQYF.